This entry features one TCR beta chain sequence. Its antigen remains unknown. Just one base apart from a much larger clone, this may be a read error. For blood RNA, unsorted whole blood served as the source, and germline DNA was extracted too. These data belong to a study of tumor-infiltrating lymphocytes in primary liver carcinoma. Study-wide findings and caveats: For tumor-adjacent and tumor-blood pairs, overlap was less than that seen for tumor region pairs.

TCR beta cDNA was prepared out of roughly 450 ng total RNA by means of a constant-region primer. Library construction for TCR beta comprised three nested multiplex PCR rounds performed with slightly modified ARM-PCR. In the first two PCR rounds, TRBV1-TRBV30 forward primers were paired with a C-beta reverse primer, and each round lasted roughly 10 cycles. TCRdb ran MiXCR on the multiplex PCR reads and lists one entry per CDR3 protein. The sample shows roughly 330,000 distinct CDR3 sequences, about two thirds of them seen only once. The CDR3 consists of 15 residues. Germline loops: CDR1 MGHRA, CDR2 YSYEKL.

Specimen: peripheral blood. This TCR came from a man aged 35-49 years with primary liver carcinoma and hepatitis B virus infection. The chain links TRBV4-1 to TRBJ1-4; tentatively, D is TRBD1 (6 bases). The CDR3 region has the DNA TGCGCCAGCTGCCAACTCCTTCGAGGGGGGGAAAAACTGTTTTTT. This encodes CASCQLLRGGEKLFF.